A single sample is the source of the 30 T cell receptor beta chains below, sequenced in a study of T-cell reconstitution after alpha-beta-depleted transplantation in children. The library targeted TCRbeta and was prepared with unique molecular identifiers. One entry per CDR3 protein results from TCRdb running MiXCR on the PCR reads. Of 200,000 to 300,000 distinct CDR3 sequences in the sample, approximately 12% were seen once. This material consisted of PBMCs from the stem cell graft donor, taken from the stem cell graft. These receptors all stem from a human donor who donated a stem cell graft to a child with acute lymphoblastic leukemia.

This clonotype was seen ten or more times. The rearrangement links TRBV29-1 to TRBJ2-3; unclear D gene. CDR3 length: 13 amino acids. V was trimmed by 2 bases and J by 2 bases, leaving 8 bases between them. Germline CDR1 SQVTM, CDR2 ANQGSEA. The CDR3 loop is CSVELSVTDTQYF. CDR3 DNA sequence: TGCAGCGTTGAACTCTCAGTCACAGATACGCAGTATTTT.

This clonotype has at least ten counts. CDR3 loop: CASMGLGGIDTQYF. In nucleotides, the CDR3 is TGTGCCAGCATGGGTCTCGGGGGCATAGATACGCAGTATTTT. The chain is built from TRBV28 and TRBJ2-3; the D gene could be TRBD1 or TRBD2 (6 bases each). The V end was cut by 7 bases, the J end by 5 bases, with 16 bases between. Germline V gene lookup returns CDR1 MDHEN and CDR2 SYDVKM. CDR3 length equals 14 residues.

This clonotype was observed many times. This chain joins TRBV12-3 or TRBV12-4 and TRBJ2-1; D is ambiguous. CDR3 length: 12 residues. V lost 0 bases and J 13 bases, leaving 10 bases between the germline ends. Written as DNA, the CDR3 is TGTGCCAGCAGTTTAGCGACACCGGCTCAGTTCTTC. Translation: CASSLATPAQFF.

This clonotype was seen at least ten times. V usage is TRBV11-2 and J usage is TRBJ2-5; TRBD2 matches at 11 bases. Per germline, CDR1 SGHAT and CDR2 FQNNGV. The CDR3 spans 18 residues. J gave up 5 bases and V 1 base, and 12 bases lay outside the gene matches. The DNA for the CDR3 is TGTGCCAGCAGCTTAGGACGACTAGCGGGATCGTCGAAGGAGACCCAGTACTTC. Protein sequence: CASSLGRLAGSSKETQYF.

This clonotype was counted many times. This chain uses TRBV30 with TRBJ2-1; TRBD2 aligns across 8 bases. V lost 2 bases, J lost 8 bases, and 20 bases stayed unmatched. CDR3 length: 18 residues. The germline V gene encodes CDR1 GTSNPN and CDR2 SVGIG (reference sequence). Here the CDR3 DNA reads TGTGCCTGGAGTCCTCCCGCTCGGGCTAGCGGGCGGGACGATGAGCAGTTCTTC. Encoded protein: CAWSPPARASGRDDEQFF.

The chain is built from TRBV5-4 and TRBJ2-2; no firm D call. Germline V gene data show CDR1 as SGHNT and CDR2 as YYREEE (reference sequence). V gave up 3 bases and J gave up 4 bases, with 16 bases separating them. This CDR3 is 16 amino acids long. CDR3 in amino acids: CASSSARAWSTGELFF. CDR3 DNA: TGTGCCAGCAGCTCGGCTCGGGCCTGGAGCACCGGGGAGCTGTTTTTT.

The sample holds many counts of this clonotype. The V gene is TRBV4-2, the J gene TRBJ2-6; tentatively, D is TRBD2 (6 bases). V was cut by 0 bases and J by 1 base, with 7 bases left in between. CDR1 LGHNA and CDR2 YNFKEQ come from the germline V gene. CDR3 length: 16 residues. The CDR3 protein is CASSQEEGSGANVLTF. In DNA, the CDR3 is TGTGCCAGCAGCCAAGAGGAGGGGTCTGGGGCCAACGTCCTGACTTTC.

There are many counts of this clonotype. This chain connects TRBV9 to TRBJ2-1; TRBD2 aligns across 7 bases. Germline V gene data show CDR1 as SGDLS and CDR2 as YYNGEE. CDR3 length: 14 residues. Trimming took 6 bases from V and 7 from J; bases not matched to a gene: 10. In DNA, the CDR3 is TGTGCCAGCAATGGGGGAGGGGTTTGGAATGAGCAGTTCTTC. This translates into CASNGGGVWNEQFF.

This clonotype was detected many times. V is TRBV20-1 and J is TRBJ2-1; no clear D. The CDR3 loop spans 11 amino acids. V was shortened by 4 bases and J by 3 bases, with 4 bases between the two germline ends. Germline values: CDR1 DFQATT, CDR2 SNEGSKA (reference sequence). CDR3 sequence reads: CSAKGYNEQFF. Here the CDR3 DNA reads TGCAGTGCTAAGGGCTACAATGAGCAGTTCTTC.

This clonotype was recorded many times. CDR3: CASSDQSYGYTF. For the CDR3, the DNA is TGTGCCAGCAGTGACCAGAGCTATGGCTACACCTTC. The chain has TRBV14 and TRBJ1-2, with D unresolved. The CDR3 has 12 residues. Germline V gene data show CDR1 as SGHDN and CDR2 as FVKESK. V lost 6 bases to trimming and J lost 4 bases, with 9 bases between them.

This clonotype was detected ten times or more. The chain uses TRBV12-3 or TRBV12-4 and TRBJ2-7; 9 bases are shared with TRBD2. This CDR3 region has 14 residues. V lost 5 bases to trimming and J lost 3 bases; unmatched junction nucleotides: 5. CDR3 loop: CASSPSAGGYEQYF. DNA of the CDR3: TGTGCCAGCAGTCCGTCAGCGGGAGGCTACGAGCAGTACTTC.

The J gene is TRBJ2-2, the V gene TRBV24-1; D is unresolved. Germline V CDR1 and CDR2: KGHDR, SFDVKD. CDR3 length equals 13 residues. The V end lost 6 bases, the J end lost 8 bases, and 12 bases lay between the germline ends. CDR3 in DNA: TGTGCCACCAGTTCTACGACCCTAGGGGAGCTGTTTTTT. Protein: CATSSTTLGELFF.

This clonotype was counted ten times or more. The rearrangement joins TRBV27 to TRBJ1-5; a possible D gene is TRBD1 (5 bases). The CDR3 is made up of 15 amino acids. The germline V gene has CDR1 MNHEY and CDR2 SMNVEV (reference sequence). V shed 3 bases and J shed 2 bases, with 11 bases lying between them. The DNA for the CDR3 is TGTGCCAGCAGTTTCGGGGGAGGCGGCAATCAGCCCCAGCATTTT. Its protein is CASSFGGGGNQPQHF.

This clonotype was detected many times. V and J are TRBV5-1 and TRBJ1-1; 7 bases are shared with TRBD1. Unmatched junction bases numbered 11, after V lost 0 bases and J lost 9 bases. Germline V lookup: CDR1 SGHRS, CDR2 YFSETQ. There are 15 residues in the CDR3. The CDR3 protein is CASSLGGSGTEKAFF. Here the CDR3 DNA reads TGCGCCAGCAGCTTGGGGGGGTCCGGGACAGAAAAAGCTTTCTTT. Together with reference TRBV5-1 and TRBJ1-1, the CDR3 gives the full variable domain: KAGVTQTPRYLIKTRGQQVTLSCSPISGHRSVSWYQQTPGQGLQFLFEYFSETQRNKGNFPGRFSGRQFSNSRSEMNVSTLELGDSALYLCASSLGGSGTEKAFFGQGTRLTVV.

This clonotype was seen repeatedly, ten times or more. The rearrangement links TRBV7-9 to TRBJ2-1; 9 bases are shared with TRBD2. Germline V gene data show CDR1 as SEHNR and CDR2 as FQNEAQ (reference sequence). V lost 5 bases, J lost 6 bases, and 8 bases stayed unmatched. The CDR3 extends over 15 amino acids. The CDR3 DNA is TGTGCCAGCAGCCCCGTAGCGGGGGACTTCAATGAGCAGTTCTTC. Translated, it gives CASSPVAGDFNEQFF.

This clonotype was observed many times. The rearrangement uses TRBV7-2 and TRBJ1-1, with 8 bases identical to TRBD1. J gave up 4 bases and V 7 bases, and 11 bases lay outside the gene matches. Germline CDR1 is SGHTA and CDR2 is FQGNSA. CDR3 length equals 15 residues. CDR3 DNA: TGTGCCAGCACCCTCGGCAGGGGGCTTTTCACTGAAGCTTTCTTT. Translation gives CASTLGRGLFTEAFF. Combining the CDR3 with reference TRBV7-2 and TRBJ1-1 gives the whole variable domain GAGVSQSPSNKVTEKGKDVELRCDPISGHTALYWYRQSLGQGLEFLIYFQGNSAPDKSGLPSDRFSAERTGGSVSTLTIQRTQQEDSAVYLCASTLGRGLFTEAFFGQGTRLTVV.

The genes are TRBV30 and TRBJ1-6; D perhaps matches TRBD1 (5 bases). Germline values: CDR1 GTSNPN, CDR2 SVGIG (reference sequence). Trimming removed 3 bases at V and 9 bases at J, with 12 bases between. The CDR3 covers 13 residues. The CDR3 coding sequence is TGTGCCTGGAGCAGGGACCCAATTTCACCCCTCCACTTT. This sequence encodes CAWSRDPISPLHF.

This clonotype was counted many times. The chain combines TRBV7-9 with TRBJ2-7, with D possibly called TRBD1 or TRBD2 (5 bases each). There are 12 residues in the CDR3. Trimming took off 7 bases at V and 6 bases at J, with 13 bases between the two ends. CDR1 SEHNR and CDR2 FQNEAQ come from the germline V gene (reference sequence). Here the CDR3 DNA reads TGTGCCAGCACCCTGCAGGGAGCCGAGCAGTACTTC. It encodes CASTLQGAEQYF. The full variable domain, in which reference TRBV7-9 and TRBJ2-7 provide the parts outside the CDR3, is DTGVSQNPRHKITKRGQNVTFRCDPISEHNRLYWYRQTLGQGPEFLTYFQNEAQLEKSRLLSDRFSAERPKGSFSTLEIQRTEQGDSAMYLCASTLQGAEQYFGPGTRLTVT.

This clonotype was picked up a small number of times. The CDR3 nucleotides are TGTGCCAGCAGCTATACAGGGTCCTACGAGCAGTACTTC. Protein product: CASSYTGSYEQYF. This rearrangement joins TRBV7-9 to TRBJ2-7; TRBD1 is a possible D gene (6 bases). Germline V gene lookup returns CDR1 SEHNR and CDR2 FQNEAQ (reference sequence). The CDR3 is made up of 13 amino acids. V was pared by 4 bases and J by 1 base, with 8 bases between.

This clonotype showed up many times. CDR3 region: CASSFIYRVGPDTQYF. CDR3 in DNA: TGTGCCAGCAGCTTTATTTACAGGGTTGGCCCAGATACGCAGTATTTT. This rearrangement joins TRBV7-9 to TRBJ2-3; a possible D gene is TRBD1 (6 bases). CDR3 size: 16 residues. The V end was cut by 3 bases, the J end by 4 bases, with 17 bases between. The germline CDR1 and CDR2 sequences are SEHNR and FQNEAQ (reference sequence).

As concerns this clonotype: A much larger clone lies one base from this, so it may be a read error. The chain employs TRBV5-1 and TRBJ2-1; 7 nucleotides agree with TRBD2. Germline V CDR1 and CDR2: SGHRS, YFSETQ. This CDR3 has 16 residues. Trimming at V came to 3 bases and at J to 7 bases, leaving 13 bases not matched to a gene. The CDR3 here is CASSSPTSVSRNEQFF. The DNA of the CDR3 is TGCGCCAGCAGCTCCCCAACTAGCGTGAGTAGGAATGAGCAGTTCTTC.

This clonotype was picked up many times. The chain joins TRBV29-1 to TRBJ2-5, with D perhaps TRBD1 (6 bases). In germline, CDR1 is SQVTM, CDR2 ANQGSEA. The CDR3 sequence is 13 residues long. The germline V and J ends were trimmed by 6 bases and 1 base, with 12 bases remaining between them. In DNA form, the CDR3 reads TGCAGCGTAACAACAGGGTTCCAAGAGACCCAGTACTTC. Translated: CSVTTGFQETQYF.

This clonotype was recorded at least ten times. The chain carries TRBV7-9 and TRBJ1-1, with D possibly matching TRBD1 (5 bases). Germline V CDR1 and CDR2: SEHNR, FQNEAQ (reference sequence). Trimming stripped 3 bases from V and 1 base from J, with 9 bases between. The CDR3 runs 14 residues. The DNA for the CDR3 is TGTGCCAGCAGCTTGATTGGGGCGAACACTGAAGCTTTCTTT. The encoded protein is CASSLIGANTEAFF.

This clonotype was seen a handful of times. This rearrangement joins TRBV7-9 to TRBJ2-7, with TRBD2 identical over 8 bases. CDR3 length: 15 amino acids. The junction had 12 bases not matched to a gene; V was cut back by 4 bases and J by 7 bases. The V gene's germline CDR1 is SEHNR and CDR2 FQNEAQ (reference sequence). The CDR3: CASSSGGAGGQEQYF. The CDR3 coding sequence is TGTGCCAGCAGCTCCGGGGGGGCGGGGGGCCAGGAGCAGTACTTC.

Ten or more counts support this clonotype. V usage is TRBV7-2 and J usage is TRBJ1-4, with 8 bases aligning to TRBD1. V lost 5 bases and J lost 7; bases outside the gene matches: 6. The CDR3 totals 14 residues. CDR1 is SGHTA, CDR2 FQGNSA, per germline. The chain's CDR3 is CASSLQGAREKLFF. Written as DNA, the CDR3 is TGTGCCAGCAGCCTTCAGGGGGCTCGTGAAAAACTGTTTTTT.

The chain is built from TRBV2 and TRBJ2-1; D remains ambiguous. Trimming removed 7 bases at V and 4 bases at J, with 11 bases between. Germline V gene data show CDR1 as SNHLY and CDR2 as FYNNEI. CDR3 length: 13 amino acids. The CDR3: CASNLERYNEQFF. In DNA, the CDR3 is TGTGCCAGCAACTTGGAAAGATACAATGAGCAGTTCTTC.

This clonotype was detected only a few times. The rearrangement links TRBV29-1 to TRBJ1-1; D gene uncertain. Trimming shortened V by 3 bases and J by 0 bases, and 14 bases separated the two germline ends. The CDR3 sequence is 15 residues long. Germline V gene data show CDR1 as SQVTM and CDR2 as ANQGSEA. CDR3 nucleotides: TGCAGCGTTGACGAAGGGAACGGGGTGAACACTGAAGCTTTCTTT. It is translated as CSVDEGNGVNTEAFF.

Many counts were recorded for this clonotype. The chain uses TRBV9 and TRBJ2-7; the D is unclear. In germline, CDR1 is SGDLS, CDR2 YYNGEE. V gave up 0 bases and J gave up 0 bases, with 7 bases separating them. This CDR3 comprises 14 residues. The CDR3 here is CASSVERSSYEQYF. In DNA, the CDR3 is TGTGCCAGCAGCGTAGAGAGGAGCTCCTACGAGCAGTACTTC.

As to this clonotype: This may come from a read error, since a much larger clone is one base off. The rearrangement uses TRBV27 and TRBJ1-2, with D possibly being TRBD1 (5 bases). The CDR3 runs 16 residues. V dropped 5 bases and J dropped 12 bases, with 28 bases sitting between them. Germline V gene sequence: CDR1 MNHEY, CDR2 SMNVEV (reference sequence). The CDR3 reads CASSQGMPTRHEGDTF. The CDR3 nucleotides read TGTGCCAGCAGTCAGGGTATGCCAACCCGGCACGAAGGCGACACCTTC.

This clonotype was seen ten or more times. The chain carries TRBV5-1 and TRBJ2-2, with D unclear. The CDR3 has 15 amino acids. Germline V gene lookup returns CDR1 SGHRS and CDR2 YFSETQ. V was shortened by 4 bases and J by 4 bases, with 14 bases between the two germline ends. CDR3: CASSPGGVTTGELFF. The CDR3 DNA sequence: TGCGCCAGCAGCCCCGGTGGGGTTACCACCGGGGAGCTGTTTTTT.